A selection of T cell receptor beta chains follows, all from one sample in a study of blood T cell repertoires in COVID-19. Here immunoSEQ multiplex PCR was the method, and the copy in TCRdb shows in-frame clones only, minus some. The table lists about 190,000 clones, around 86% of them singletons. The sequenced sample consisted of peripheral blood. The receptors come from a man aged 40-55 years with acute or convalescent COVID-19. CDR3s include the opening cysteine and the closing phenylalanine or tryptophan. A D gene is named only where the DNA matches it firmly. The size entry is marked missing in some rows and otherwise reads once, few, many or a size class.

v_gene	abundance	j_gene	d_gene	len	CDR3aa	CDR3nt
TRBV6-5	-	TRBJ2-1	TRBD2	15	CASKGRRGTGNEQFF	TGTGCCAGCAAGGGTCGGCGGGGGACGGGCAATGAGCAGTTCTTC
TRBV2	-	TRBJ2-1	TRBD2	14	CASSGLAGVNEQFF	TGTGCCAGCAGTGGACTAGCGGGGGTGAATGAGCAGTTCTTC
TRBV5-1	-	TRBJ2-5	-	15	CASSFSIGFQETQYF	TGCGCCAGCAGCTTTTCTATCGGGTTCCAAGAGACCCAGTACTTC
TRBV5-1	-	TRBJ2-4	TRBD1	14	CASSLTGEKNIQYF	TGCGCCAGCAGCTTGACAGGGGAGAAAAACATTCAGTACTTC
TRBV28	once	TRBJ2-2	TRBD1	15	CASRTGQGRTGELFF	TGTGCCAGCAGGACGGGACAGGGGCGCACCGGGGAGCTGTTTTTT
TRBV6-5	-	TRBJ1-2	-	12	CASPSGDGGYTF	TGTGCCAGCCCCAGCGGGGATGGTGGCTACACCTTC
TRBV6-2/TRBV6-3	-	TRBJ1-2	-	13	CASSLGLLDGYTF	TGTGCCAGCAGTTTAGGACTGTTAGATGGCTACACCTTC
TRBV14	-	TRBJ2-2	-	18	CASSQEGFGVGGTGELFF	TGTGCCAGCAGCCAAGAGGGCTTCGGGGTAGGAGGAACCGGGGAGCTGTTTTTT
TRBV5-1	-	TRBJ1-1	-	14	CASSLRGPGTEAFF	TGCGCCAGCAGCTTGAGAGGGCCGGGTACTGAAGCTTTCTTT
TRBV11-3	-	TRBJ2-7	TRBD2	15	CASSPSDGGSYEQYF	TGTGCCAGCAGCCCTTCGGACGGGGGGTCCTACGAGCAGTACTTC
TRBV20-1	-	TRBJ2-3	-	11	CSAAPLDTQYF	TGCAGTGCTGCCCCACTAGATACGCAGTATTTT
TRBV2	-	TRBJ2-5	TRBD1	14	CASSEDRGWETQYF	TGTGCCAGCAGTGAAGACAGGGGATGGGAGACCCAGTACTTC
TRBV24-1	-	TRBJ2-3	TRBD1	16	CATSDSDRVTGDTQYF	TGTGCCACCAGTGATTCGGACAGGGTTACAGGGGATACGCAGTATTTT
TRBV5-5	-	TRBJ1-6	-	15	CASSFEGVPNSPLHF	TGTGCCAGCAGCTTCGAAGGGGTACCTAATTCACCCCTCCACTTT
TRBV5-4	-	TRBJ1-3	TRBD1	14	CASSYDRAGNTIYF	TGTGCCAGCAGCTACGACAGGGCCGGAAACACCATATATTTT
TRBV4-2	medium-sized	TRBJ2-1	TRBD2	15	CASSQDPAGASEQFF	TGTGCCAGCAGCCAAGATCCAGCGGGGGCCAGTGAGCAGTTCTTC
TRBV5-6	once	TRBJ1-3	TRBD1	17	CASILTAGTGGRNTIYF	TGTGCCAGCATCCTTACCGCCGGGACAGGGGGCCGAAACACCATATATTTT
TRBV28	-	TRBJ2-1	TRBD1	19	CASSLWGTGQSSSYNEQFF	TGTGCCAGCAGTTTATGGGGGACAGGCCAAAGCAGCTCCTACAATGAGCAGTTCTTC
TRBV29-1	-	TRBJ1-3	-	12	CSAGEFGNTIYF	TGCAGCGCCGGGGAATTTGGAAACACCATATATTTT
TRBV20-1	-	TRBJ2-1	-	10	CSATLEGQFF	TGCAGCGCTACCTTAGAGGGGCAGTTCTTC
TRBV6-1	-	TRBJ2-7	-	14	CASSEATTGYEQYF	TGTGCCAGCAGTGAAGCTACCACAGGGTACGAGCAGTACTTC
TRBV4-1	-	TRBJ2-3	-	16	CASSQDAGASTDTQYF	TGCGCCAGCAGCCAAGACGCGGGGGCTAGCACAGATACGCAGTATTTT
TRBV30	few	TRBJ1-5	-	14	CAWSRWGGNQPQHF	TGTGCCTGGAGTCGGTGGGGAGGGAACCAGCCCCAGCATTTT
TRBV5-1	-	TRBJ2-4	-	14	CASSLHSSENIQYF	TGCGCCAGCAGCTTGCACAGTTCGGAAAACATTCAGTACTTC
TRBV10-1	-	TRBJ1-2	-	13	CASSAVPQGGYTF	TGCGCCAGCAGCGCGGTCCCCCAGGGAGGCTACACCTTC
TRBV21-1	-	TRBJ1-6	-	15	CASSKYGVYNSPLHF	TGTGCCAGCAGCAAATACGGAGTTTATAATTCACCCCTCCACTTT
TRBV9	-	TRBJ2-1	-	15	CASSVVGGGYNEQFF	TGTGCCAGCAGCGTAGTGGGGGGAGGCTACAATGAGCAGTTCTTC
TRBV5-8	-	TRBJ2-7	-	12	CASSFTVYEQYF	TGTGCCAGCAGCTTCACAGTCTACGAGCAGTACTTC
TRBV10-2	-	TRBJ1-2	-	12	CASMEGGNGYTF	TGCGCCAGCATGGAGGGAGGTAACGGCTACACCTTC
TRBV6-4	-	TRBJ2-3	TRBD2	16	CASSVEPSGVPGTQYF	TGTGCCAGCAGTGTGGAGCCTAGCGGGGTCCCGGGTACGCAGTATTTT
TRBV6-5	-	TRBJ2-1	TRBD2	15	CASSTRLAGNVEQFF	TGTGCCAGCAGTACCAGACTAGCGGGGAACGTTGAGCAGTTCTTC
TRBV29-1	-	TRBJ2-1	TRBD1	14	CSVASGTGHNEQFF	TGCAGCGTTGCCTCCGGGACAGGTCACAATGAGCAGTTCTTC
TRBV9	-	TRBJ2-5	-	13	CASSQGSQETQYF	TGTGCCAGCAGTCAGGGGTCCCAAGAGACCCAGTACTTC
TRBV28	-	TRBJ1-1	-	12	CASSLSNTEAFF	TGTGCCAGCAGTCTCTCGAACACTGAAGCTTTCTTT
TRBV12-3/TRBV12-4	-	TRBJ1-6	-	13	CASRGTTNSPLHF	TGTGCCAGCAGGGGGACAACAAATTCACCCCTCCACTTT
TRBV9	-	TRBJ1-5	-	14	CASSVGGSNQPQHF	TGTGCCAGCAGCGTAGGAGGGTCAAATCAGCCCCAGCATTTT